This T cell receptor (beta chain) was documented in a study of blood T cell repertoires in COVID-19. At the level of the study: The origin of the acute and convalescent COVID-19 samples was the United States, Italy and Spain.

The cohort comprised adults aged roughly 18 to 95 years residing in 24 US areas. Each participant's cohort was designated according to participant-reported clinical history. In the authors' methods: Amplification with reference gene primers provided the estimates of nucleated cell counts. Profiling relied on immunoSEQ multiplex PCR, and the TCRdb table lists in-frame clones only, not all of them. That table furnishes V, J and clone size, whereas the DNA furnished D and trimming. The sample consists of some 260,000 clones, about 86% of them appearing once. Germline V gene data show CDR1 as MNHEY and CDR2 as SVGAGI. This CDR3 is built from 15 residues. Trimming removed 6 bases at V and 4 bases at J, with 18 bases between.

The origin of this receptor is a man aged 25 to 40 with acute COVID-19. The V gene is TRBV6-5, the J gene TRBJ1-1; D is possibly TRBD1 (5 bases). Material: PBMCs or T cells enriched from blood (not recorded which). The CDR3 DNA reads TGTGCCAGCAGCTTACGGGGGGGTAGGTCCACTGAAGCTTTCTTT. Translated, it gives CASSLRGGRSTEAFF.